The 20 T cell receptor beta chains below were found in one sample sequenced in a study of cytomegalovirus exposure and HLA in healthy donors. Primers included in the PCR were 60 Vbeta and 13 Jbeta primers. Clones were sequenced by immunoSEQ multiplex PCR, and TCRdb holds only the in-frame ones, with some missing. The data contain roughly 150,000 clones, around 80% of them singletons. The specimen sequenced was PBMCs. The receptors stem from a woman aged 40 to 49 in good health and CMV-seronegative.

The rearrangement uses TRBV6-1 and TRBJ1-6; 7 positions match TRBD1. From germline, CDR1 is MNHNS and CDR2 SASEGT. The length of the CDR3 is 13 residues. With V trimmed by 11 bases and J by 8 bases, 9 bases remained unmatched. Here the CDR3 DNA reads TGTGCCGGCGCGACAGGGCGGGATTCACCCCTCCACTTT. It is translated as CAGATGRDSPLHF.

The V gene is TRBV5-1, the J gene TRBJ1-1; D is possibly TRBD1 (5 bases). Germline assignment: CDR1 SGHRS and CDR2 YFSETQ. Trimming took 4 bases from V and 0 from J, leaving 13 bases between them. The CDR3 runs 15 residues. CDR3 bases: TGCGCCAGCAGCCCGGGGGGGATTTTGAACACTGAAGCTTTCTTT. Translated, it gives CASSPGGILNTEAFF.

The chain recombines TRBV11-3 with TRBJ1-5; D possibly corresponds to TRBD1 (5 bases). CDR1 SGHNT and CDR2 YENEEA come from the germline V gene. Deletions cut 3 bases from V and 5 bases from J, with 17 bases between. This CDR3 has 16 amino acids. CDR3 coding DNA: TGTGCCAGCAGCTTTCCTCACTTTGGGGGGGATCAGCCCCAGCATTTT. Translation: CASSFPHFGGDQPQHF.

Only one count was recorded for this clone. The chain links TRBV19 to TRBJ2-6; weak D call: TRBD1 (5 bases). Germline values: CDR1 LNHDA, CDR2 SQIVND (reference sequence). The CDR3 runs to 17 residues. Trimming removed 7 bases from V and 2 bases from J, with 18 bases in between. This chain's CDR3 is CASIRGRADTGANVLTF. CDR3 DNA sequence: TGTGCCAGTATTCGTGGCAGGGCCGATACTGGGGCCAACGTCCTGACTTTC. The full variable domain, rest sourced from reference TRBV19 and TRBJ2-6, is DGGITQSPKYLFRKEGQNVTLSCEQNLNHDAMYWYRQDPGQGLRLIYYSQIVNDFQKGDIAEGYSVSREKKESFPLTVTSAQKNPTAFYLCASIRGRADTGANVLTFGAGSRLTVL.

The rearrangement joins TRBV4-2 to TRBJ2-1, with 13 bases fitting TRBD2. V was clipped by 4 bases and J by 5 bases; unmatched bases: 2. The CDR3 extends over 15 amino acids. Germline lookup yields CDR1 LGHNA and CDR2 YNFKEQ. The CDR3 DNA reads TGTGCCAGCAGCCCGGGACTAGCGGGAAACAATGAGCAGTTCTTC. Its protein product is CASSPGLAGNNEQFF.

This clone appeared a single time. The genes are TRBV30 and TRBJ1-5; TRBD1 matches 7 bases. This CDR3 comprises 13 residues. Germline V gene lookup returns CDR1 GTSNPN and CDR2 SVGIG (reference sequence). J was trimmed by 1 base and V by 5 bases; bases with no gene match: 2. In nucleotides, the CDR3 is TGTGCCTGGGAGACAGGGAGCAATCAGCCCCAGCATTTT. Translation: CAWETGSNQPQHF. Looking up the rest from reference TRBV30 and TRBJ1-5 gives the full variable domain: SQTIHQWPATLVQPVGSPLSLECTVEGTSNPNLYWYRQAAGRGLQLLFYSVGIGQISSEVPQNLSASRPQDRQFILSSKKLLLSDSGFYLCAWETGSNQPQHFGDGTRLSIL.

This clone appeared a single time. V usage is TRBV7-9 and J usage is TRBJ2-2; possibly TRBD2 for D (6 bases). The germline gives CDR1 SEHNR, CDR2 FQNEAQ (reference sequence). Trimming took off 2 bases at V and 0 bases at J, with 10 bases between the two ends. The CDR3 spans 16 residues. The CDR3 reads CASSLLEGTNTGELFF. For the CDR3, the DNA is TGTGCCAGCAGCTTATTGGAGGGGACGAACACCGGGGAGCTGTTTTTT.

The chain carries TRBV2 and TRBJ2-3; 9 bases map to TRBD2. V was pared by 4 bases and J by 3 bases, with 2 bases of the junction left unmatched. The CDR3 is made up of 14 amino acids. Looked up from germline, CDR1 is SNHLY and CDR2 is FYNNEI. CDR3 protein: CASSGGGATDTQYF. The CDR3 coding sequence is TGTGCCAGCAGTGGCGGGGGGGCAACAGATACGCAGTATTTT.

In this sample, this clone turned up once. The chain carries TRBV7-9 and TRBJ2-5; TRBD1 matches 8 bases. Germline CDR1 is SEHNR and CDR2 is FQNEAQ (reference sequence). The V and J ends lost 4 bases and 4 bases, in that order; junction bases with no gene match: 8. The CDR3 runs to 15 residues. The CDR3 region is CASSSALTGVETQYF. As DNA, the CDR3 is TGTGCCAGCAGCTCTGCTCTGACAGGGGTAGAGACCCAGTACTTC.

This clone has only a few counts. V is TRBV19 and J is TRBJ1-2; 10 nucleotides agree with TRBD1. Germline V gene sequence: CDR1 LNHDA, CDR2 SQIVND (reference sequence). Trimming at V came to 7 bases and at J to 8 bases, leaving 10 bases not matched to a gene. The CDR3 sequence is 14 residues long. CDR3 DNA: TGTGCCAGTATGAGGGTGGGGACAGGGGACGGCTACACCTTC. Translated: CASMRVGTGDGYTF. The complete variable domain, with remaining parts taken from reference TRBV19 and TRBJ1-2, reads DGGITQSPKYLFRKEGQNVTLSCEQNLNHDAMYWYRQDPGQGLRLIYYSQIVNDFQKGDIAEGYSVSREKKESFPLTVTSAQKNPTAFYLCASMRVGTGDGYTFGSGTRLTVV.

CDR3 sequence: CASSQDLGQLNTEAFF. The CDR3 DNA is TGTGCCAGCAGCCAAGATCTAGGACAGCTGAACACTGAAGCTTTCTTT. The chain uses TRBV14 and TRBJ1-1; possibly TRBD1 for D (6 bases). CDR3 length equals 16 residues. V lost 0 bases, J lost 0 bases, and 11 bases lay in between. The germline V gene encodes CDR1 SGHDN and CDR2 FVKESK.

The V and J genes are TRBV5-8 and TRBJ2-4; D might be TRBD1 (5 bases). Germline CDR1 and CDR2: SGHTS and YDEGEE. V lost 1 base, J lost 0 bases, and 14 bases lay in between. The CDR3 extends over 17 amino acids. CDR3 coding DNA: TGTGCCAGCAGCTTGTCGATTTGGGGCTTAGCCAAAAACATTCAGTACTTC. Its translation is CASSLSIWGLAKNIQYF.

This rearrangement joins TRBV27 to TRBJ2-7, with 7 bases that match TRBD2. V shed 8 bases, J shed 3 bases, and the junction held 13 bases outside the gene matches. The CDR3 is 15 amino acids. The germline CDR1 and CDR2 sequences are MNHEY and SMNVEV (reference sequence). The DNA of the CDR3 is TGTGCCAGCGGGAGGGTGGGATTTCCAAACTACGAGCAGTACTTC. Translated: CASGRVGFPNYEQYF.

This sequence joins TRBV6-5 and TRBJ2-5, with D possibly matching TRBD1 (5 bases). CDR1 is MNHEY and CDR2 is SVGAGI in the germline V gene. The CDR3 length is 13 residues. Trimming pared 5 bases from V and 4 bases from J, leaving 11 bases between. The DNA of the CDR3 is TGTGCCAGCAGTGTCGGACAAGGAGAGACCCAGTACTTC. Translating it yields CASSVGQGETQYF.

This clone was seen just once. V gene TRBV2 combines with J gene TRBJ2-1; D gene uncertain. The germline gives CDR1 SNHLY, CDR2 FYNNEI. The CDR3 has 14 amino acids. Deletions cut 6 bases from V and 5 bases from J, with 14 bases between. The CDR3 region has the DNA TGTGCCAGCAGGTTTGAACAGTCCGACAATGAGCAGTTCTTC. It specifies CASRFEQSDNEQFF.

V is TRBV5-1 and J is TRBJ2-7; 7 bases align to TRBD1. This CDR3 is 14 amino acids long. Germline V gene sequence: CDR1 SGHRS, CDR2 YFSETQ. J lost 5 bases, V lost 4 bases, and 9 bases had no gene match. CDR3 residues: CASSAGQGVHEQYF. The CDR3 DNA is TGCGCCAGCAGCGCCGGGCAGGGGGTCCACGAGCAGTACTTC.

This sequence joins TRBV12-5 and TRBJ1-5; D is unclear. The CDR3 consists of 14 residues. The V end was cut by 1 base, the J end by 6 bases, with 10 bases between. Looked up from germline, CDR1 is LGHNT and CDR2 is FRNRAP. CDR3 nucleotides: TGTGCTAGTGGTTTGGGGCAGGTGGGTCAGCCCCAGCATTTT. Residues: CASGLGQVGQPQHF.

The chain combines TRBV10-3 with TRBJ2-3; maybe TRBD2 (5 bases). V shed 9 bases and J shed 1 base, with 20 bases lying between them. The CDR3 contains 16 residues. Looked up from germline, CDR1 is ENHRY and CDR2 is SYGVKD. CDR3 DNA sequence: TGTGCCATTCTTCCGGTTCGTTGGCGGGGCACAGATACGCAGTATTTT. Translating gives CAILPVRWRGTDTQYF.

The V call is TRBV11-3, the J call TRBJ1-1; D not resolved. The V gene's germline CDR1 is SGHNT and CDR2 YENEEA. CDR3 size: 13 residues. V gave up 4 bases and J gave up 0 bases, with 6 bases separating them. CDR3 nucleotide sequence: TGTGCCAGCAGCTCTGACATGAACACTGAAGCTTTCTTT. Encoded protein: CASSSDMNTEAFF.

The rearrangement links TRBV4-1 to TRBJ2-7; 9 nucleotides line up with TRBD1. The junction had 5 bases not matched to a gene; V was cut back by 4 bases and J by 1 base. Per the germline V gene, CDR1 is MGHRA and CDR2 is YSYEKL. This CDR3 region has 15 residues. The CDR3 DNA reads as TGCGCCAGCAGCCTCGGACAGGGGAGATCCTACGAGCAGTACTTC. It codes for CASSLGQGRSYEQYF.